This is a list of T cell receptor beta chains from one sample in a study of T cells in Graves' hyperthyroidism and ophthalmopathy. Using its own MiXCR run on the multiplex PCR reads, TCRdb lists one record per CDR3 protein. This sample has hundreds of thousands of distinct CDR3 sequences, with 35% found just once. The sample taken for sequencing was blood. These receptors all stem from a woman aged 40 to 50 with Graves' hyperthyroidism. The CDR3 runs from the conserved cysteine through the conserved F or W. Each record gives: clone size, J gene, V gene, D gene, CDR3 DNA, CDR3 protein. D genes are given only for firm matches. Only part of the rows carry a size: once, few, many, or a class if the clone is expanded.

NA TRBJ2-7 TRBV11-2 TRBD2 TGTGCCAGCAGCGCCCAAGTGGGACTAAACTACGAGCAGTACTTC CASSAQVGLNYEQYF
NA TRBJ1-4 TRBV11-2 TRBD1 TGTGCCAGCAGCTTAGGACAGGGTTTTTTTGAAAAACTGTTTTTT CASSLGQGFFEKLFF
NA TRBJ1-3 TRBV10-2 NA TGCGCCAGCAGTGGGGGAGATCCTAACACCATATATTTT CASSGGDPNTIYF
NA TRBJ1-2 TRBV2 NA TGTGCCAGCACTAAAGGACAGTCTCCAAACTATGGCTACACCTTC CASTKGQSPNYGYTF
many TRBJ2-2 TRBV2 TRBD1 TGTGCCAGTCGACAGGGGCCCACCGGGGAGCTGTTTTTT CASRQGPTGELFF
NA TRBJ2-7 TRBV12-3/TRBV12-4 NA TGTGCCAGCAGCCAACGGGACAACGACCACGAGCAGTACTTC CASSQRDNDHEQYF
NA TRBJ1-2 TRBV6-1 TRBD1 TGTGCCAGCGCGGCAGGGGGCTCGCGGGGCTACACCTTC CASAAGGSRGYTF
many TRBJ2-6 TRBV24-1 NA TGTGCCACCAGTGATGGGCCTGGGGCCAACGTCCTGACTTTC CATSDGPGANVLTF
many TRBJ1-6 TRBV7-9 TRBD1 TGTGCCAGCAGCATACCCGACAGGGGCCCCGGACTCCTCCACTTT CASSIPDRGPGLLHF
NA TRBJ2-7 TRBV10-3 TRBD1 TGTGCCATCAGTGATCCGGGACAGGGACTTTACGAGCAGTACTTC CAISDPGQGLYEQYF
NA TRBJ1-6 TRBV9 NA TGTGCCAGCAGCCCCCAGACAGGAGAATACCGCGAAAATTCACCCCTCCACTTT CASSPQTGEYRENSPLHF
many TRBJ1-5 TRBV20-1 NA TGCAGTGCTAGAGCAGAATACAATCAGCCCCAGCATTTT CSARAEYNQPQHF
many TRBJ2-5 TRBV13 NA TGTGCCAGCAGCCCGGTCGCGGCCCCCTCGCCGGAGACCCAGTACTTC CASSPVAAPSPETQYF
NA TRBJ1-6 TRBV7-8 NA TGTGCCAGCAGCTCGCCCGGGACACCCCTCCACTTT CASSSPGTPLHF
NA TRBJ1-2 TRBV11-2 TRBD1 TGTGCCAGCAGCTACGACTTGGGACAGGGCTATGGCTACACCTTC CASSYDLGQGYGYTF
few TRBJ1-6 TRBV9 TRBD1 TGTGCCAGCAGCGTAGGATTGACAGGGGGACCGGGTTATAATTCACCCCTCCACTTT CASSVGLTGGPGYNSPLHF